This T cell receptor (beta chain) emerged from a study of T cell responses to AZD1222 COVID-19 vaccine. Broader study findings: Recipients of AZD1222 seropositive at baseline numbered only 6 or 7. Vaccination with two AZD1222 doses was followed by a rise in Spike-specific TCR breadth and depth. Most donors were white British and more were female, and clonal diversity was possibly underestimated.

Germline-derived CDR1 and CDR2 are SGHVS and FNYEAQ. This CDR3 is built from 16 residues. J gave up 3 bases and V 1 base, and 5 bases lay outside the gene matches. This clone turned up a few times. Its cognate antigen is unknown. The data were produced by immunoSEQ multiplex PCR, yet TCRdb's version contains in-frame clones alone and is incomplete. The sample has about 78,000 clones, about nine tenths seen once. This clonotype was obtained from an adult who received the AZD1222 COVID-19 vaccine. The V call is TRBV7-6, the J call TRBJ2-3, with 9 nucleotides matching TRBD1. This sample comprised peripheral blood, obtained 28 days after the second AZD1222 dose. As DNA, the CDR3 is TGTGCCAGCAGCTTAGGGACAGGGGTGTGGACAGATACGCAGTATTTT. This encodes CASSLGTGVWTDTQYF.